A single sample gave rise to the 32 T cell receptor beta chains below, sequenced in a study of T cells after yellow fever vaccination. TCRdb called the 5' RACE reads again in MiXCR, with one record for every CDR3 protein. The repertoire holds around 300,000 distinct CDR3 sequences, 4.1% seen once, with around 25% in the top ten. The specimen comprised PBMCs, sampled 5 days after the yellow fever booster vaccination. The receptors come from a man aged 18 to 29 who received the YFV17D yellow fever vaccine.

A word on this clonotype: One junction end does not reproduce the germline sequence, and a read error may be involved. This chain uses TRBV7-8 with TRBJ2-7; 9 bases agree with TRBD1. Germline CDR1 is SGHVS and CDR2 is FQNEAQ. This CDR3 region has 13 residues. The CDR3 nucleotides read TGTGCCAGCAGCTACAGTCCGGGACAGGGAAAGAACTTC. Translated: CASSYSPGQGKNF.

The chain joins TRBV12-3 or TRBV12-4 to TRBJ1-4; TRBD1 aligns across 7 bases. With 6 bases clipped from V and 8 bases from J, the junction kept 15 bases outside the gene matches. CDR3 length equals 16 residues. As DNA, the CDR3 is TGTGCCAGCAGCTTCCGATTGACAGGGCAGGTCGAAAAACTGTTTTTT. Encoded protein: CASSFRLTGQVEKLFF.

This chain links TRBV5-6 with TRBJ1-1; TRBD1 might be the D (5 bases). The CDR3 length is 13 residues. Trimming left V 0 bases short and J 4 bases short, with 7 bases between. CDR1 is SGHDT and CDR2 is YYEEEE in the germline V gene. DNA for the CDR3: TGTGCCAGCAGCTTGGTTCAGGGCACTGAAGCTTTCTTT. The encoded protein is CASSLVQGTEAFF.

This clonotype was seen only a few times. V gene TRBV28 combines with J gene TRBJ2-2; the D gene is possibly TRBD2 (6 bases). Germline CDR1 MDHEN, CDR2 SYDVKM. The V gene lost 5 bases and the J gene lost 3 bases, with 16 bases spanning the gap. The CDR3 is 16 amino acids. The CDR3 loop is CASSPSAGLYTGELFF. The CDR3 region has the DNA TGTGCCAGCAGTCCAAGTGCGGGACTCTACACCGGGGAGCTGTTTTTT.

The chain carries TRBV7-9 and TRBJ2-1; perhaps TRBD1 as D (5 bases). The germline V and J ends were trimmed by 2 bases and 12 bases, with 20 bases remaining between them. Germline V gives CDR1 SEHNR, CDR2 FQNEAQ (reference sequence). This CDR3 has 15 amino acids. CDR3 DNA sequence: TGTGCCAGCAGCTTAACGGCAGGGAATTTTGTCAGGCAGTTCTTC. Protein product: CASSLTAGNFVRQFF.

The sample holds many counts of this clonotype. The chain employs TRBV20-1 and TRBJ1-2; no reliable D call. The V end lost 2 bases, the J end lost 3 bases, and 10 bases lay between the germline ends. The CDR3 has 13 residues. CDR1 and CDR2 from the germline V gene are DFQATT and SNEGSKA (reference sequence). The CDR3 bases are TGCAGTGCTAGAAAGGAGGTGGACTATGGCTACACCTTC. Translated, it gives CSARKEVDYGYTF.

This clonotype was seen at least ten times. The CDR3: CASSLYPYEQYV. The CDR3, as DNA: TGTGCCAGCAGCTTATACCCCTACGAGCAGTACGTC. J is TRBJ2-7 and V is TRBV5-4; D not resolved. With 2 bases removed from V and 2 bases from J, the gap between germline ends came to 5 bases. This CDR3 spans 12 amino acids. The germline V gene has CDR1 SGHNT and CDR2 YYREEE (reference sequence).

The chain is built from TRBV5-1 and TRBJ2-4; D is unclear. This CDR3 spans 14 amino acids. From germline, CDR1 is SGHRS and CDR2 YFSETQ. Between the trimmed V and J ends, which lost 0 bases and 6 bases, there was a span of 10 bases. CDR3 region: CASSLGHGANIQYF. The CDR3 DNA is TGCGCCAGCAGCTTGGGACACGGAGCAAACATTCAGTACTTC.

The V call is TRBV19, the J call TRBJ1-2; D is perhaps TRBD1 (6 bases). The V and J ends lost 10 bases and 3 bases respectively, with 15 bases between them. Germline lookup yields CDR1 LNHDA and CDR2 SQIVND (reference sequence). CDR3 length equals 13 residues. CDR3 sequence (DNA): TGTGCCACCTACGGGGGCAATTACTATGGCTACACCTTC. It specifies CATYGGNYYGYTF.

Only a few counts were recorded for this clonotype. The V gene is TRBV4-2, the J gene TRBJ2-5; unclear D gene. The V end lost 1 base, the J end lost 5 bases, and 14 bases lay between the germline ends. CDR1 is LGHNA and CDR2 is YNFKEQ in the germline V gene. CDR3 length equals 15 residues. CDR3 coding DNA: TGTGCCAGCAGCCAAGGGTACCAGCGCGTGGAGACCCAGTACTTC. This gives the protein CASSQGYQRVETQYF.

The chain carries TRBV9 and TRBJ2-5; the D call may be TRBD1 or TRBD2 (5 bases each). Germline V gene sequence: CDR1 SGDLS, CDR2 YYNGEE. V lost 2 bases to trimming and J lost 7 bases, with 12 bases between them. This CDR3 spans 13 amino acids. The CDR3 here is CASSVGTSGTQYF. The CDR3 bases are TGTGCCAGCAGCGTGGGGACCTCCGGGACCCAGTACTTC.

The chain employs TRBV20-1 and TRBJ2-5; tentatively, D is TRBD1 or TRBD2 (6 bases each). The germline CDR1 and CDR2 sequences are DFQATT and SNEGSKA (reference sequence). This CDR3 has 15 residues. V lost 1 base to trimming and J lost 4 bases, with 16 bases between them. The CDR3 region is CSARVPGEGGETQYF. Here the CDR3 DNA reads TGCAGTGCTAGAGTCCCTGGTGAGGGGGGAGAGACCCAGTACTTC.

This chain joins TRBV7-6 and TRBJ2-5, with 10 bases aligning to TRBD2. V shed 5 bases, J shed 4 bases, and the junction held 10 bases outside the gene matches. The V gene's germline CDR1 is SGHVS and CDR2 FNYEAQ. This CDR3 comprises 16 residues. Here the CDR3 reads CASSPEAGGLGETQYF. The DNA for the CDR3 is TGTGCCAGCAGCCCAGAAGCGGGGGGGCTCGGAGAGACCCAGTACTTC.

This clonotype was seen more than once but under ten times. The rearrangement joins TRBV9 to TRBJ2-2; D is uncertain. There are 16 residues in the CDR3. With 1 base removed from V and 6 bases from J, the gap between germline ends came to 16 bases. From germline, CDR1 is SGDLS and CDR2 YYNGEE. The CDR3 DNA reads TGTGCCAGCAGCGTATTAGGAGCTTTAATCCCCGGGGAGCTGTTTTTT. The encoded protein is CASSVLGALIPGELFF.

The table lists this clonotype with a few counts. The CDR3, as DNA: TGTGCCAGCCGTAGAACAGGGGGCGGCTCTGAAGCTTTCTTT. This translates into CASRRTGGGSEAFF. This chain joins TRBV6-2 or TRBV6-3 and TRBJ1-1; 9 nucleotides agree with TRBD1. CDR3 size: 14 residues. Germline lookup yields CDR1 MNHEY and CDR2 SVGEGT. The V segment lost 8 bases and the J segment 6 bases; nucleotides outside the gene matches: 10.

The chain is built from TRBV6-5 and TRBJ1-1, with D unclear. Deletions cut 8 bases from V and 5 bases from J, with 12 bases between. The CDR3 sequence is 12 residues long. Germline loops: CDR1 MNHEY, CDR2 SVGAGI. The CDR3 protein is CASGIIGTEAFF. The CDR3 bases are TGTGCCAGCGGGATCATTGGGACTGAAGCTTTCTTT.

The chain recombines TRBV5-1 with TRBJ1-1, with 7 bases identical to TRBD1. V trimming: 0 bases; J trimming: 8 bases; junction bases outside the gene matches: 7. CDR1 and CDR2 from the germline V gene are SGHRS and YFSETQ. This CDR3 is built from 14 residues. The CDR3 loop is CASSLVGRDSEAFF. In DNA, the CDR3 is TGCGCCAGCAGCTTGGTTGGGCGGGACAGCGAAGCTTTCTTT.

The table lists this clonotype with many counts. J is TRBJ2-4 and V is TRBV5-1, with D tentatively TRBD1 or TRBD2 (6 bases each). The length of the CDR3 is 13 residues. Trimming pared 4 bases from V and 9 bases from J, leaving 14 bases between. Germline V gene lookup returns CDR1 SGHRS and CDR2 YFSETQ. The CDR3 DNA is TGCGCCAGCAGCGGGGGGCAGGGCACCATTCAGTACTTC. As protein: CASSGGQGTIQYF.

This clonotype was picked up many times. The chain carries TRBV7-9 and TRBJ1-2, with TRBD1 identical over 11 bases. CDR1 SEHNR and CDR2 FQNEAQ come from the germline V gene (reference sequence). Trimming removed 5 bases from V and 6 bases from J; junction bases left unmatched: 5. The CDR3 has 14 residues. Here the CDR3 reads CASSHGQGANGYTF. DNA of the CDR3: TGTGCCAGCAGCCATGGACAGGGGGCGAATGGCTACACCTTC.

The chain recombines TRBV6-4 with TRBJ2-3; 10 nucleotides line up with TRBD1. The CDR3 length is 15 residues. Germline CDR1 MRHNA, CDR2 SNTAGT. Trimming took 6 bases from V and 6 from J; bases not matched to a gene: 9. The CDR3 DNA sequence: TGTGCCAGCAGCGACGGGACAGGGGTCGCGGATACGCAGTATTTT. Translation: CASSDGTGVADTQYF.

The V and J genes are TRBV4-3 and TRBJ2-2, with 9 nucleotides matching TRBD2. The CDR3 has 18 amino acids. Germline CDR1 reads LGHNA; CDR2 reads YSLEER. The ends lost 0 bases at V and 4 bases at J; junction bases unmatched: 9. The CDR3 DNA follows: TGCGCCAGCAGCCAAGATATGCTTCTAGCGGGGACCACCGGGGAGCTGTTTTTT. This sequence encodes CASSQDMLLAGTTGELFF.

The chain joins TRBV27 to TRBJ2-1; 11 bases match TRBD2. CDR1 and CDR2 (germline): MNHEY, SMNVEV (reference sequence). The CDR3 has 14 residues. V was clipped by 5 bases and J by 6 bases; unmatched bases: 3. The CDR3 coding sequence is TGTGCCAGCAGTACTAGCGGGGGTCTCAATGAGCAGTTCTTC. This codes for CASSTSGGLNEQFF.

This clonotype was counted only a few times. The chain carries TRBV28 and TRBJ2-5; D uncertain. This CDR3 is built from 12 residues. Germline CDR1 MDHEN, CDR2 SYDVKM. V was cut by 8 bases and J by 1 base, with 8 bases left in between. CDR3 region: CASSKSQETQYF. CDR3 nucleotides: TGTGCCAGCTCAAAAAGCCAAGAGACCCAGTACTTC.

The CDR3 DNA follows: TGTGCCAGCATGGGGGCCCGGGAAAAACTGTTTTTT. The encoded protein is CASMGAREKLFF. The genes are TRBV2 and TRBJ1-4; D might be TRBD1 (6 bases). This CDR3 is built from 12 residues. Looked up from germline, CDR1 is SNHLY and CDR2 is FYNNEI. Trimming pared 7 bases from V and 8 bases from J, leaving 11 bases between.

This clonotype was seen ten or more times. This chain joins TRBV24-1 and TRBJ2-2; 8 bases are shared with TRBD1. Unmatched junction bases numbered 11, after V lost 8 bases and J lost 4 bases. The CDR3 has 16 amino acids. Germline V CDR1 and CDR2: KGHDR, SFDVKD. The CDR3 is CATTGTSGQGTGELFF. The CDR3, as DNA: TGTGCCACCACAGGAACCTCCGGACAGGGCACCGGGGAGCTGTTTTTT.

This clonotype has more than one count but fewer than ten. DNA for the CDR3: TGCAGTGCAACCGGGACAGGGTTCGAGCAGTACGTC. It is translated as CSATGTGFEQYV. The rearrangement uses TRBV20-1 and TRBJ2-7; 9 bases match TRBD1. Germline values: CDR1 DFQATT, CDR2 SNEGSKA (reference sequence). The CDR3 sequence is 12 residues long. Unmatched junction bases numbered 6, after V lost 6 bases and J lost 6 bases.

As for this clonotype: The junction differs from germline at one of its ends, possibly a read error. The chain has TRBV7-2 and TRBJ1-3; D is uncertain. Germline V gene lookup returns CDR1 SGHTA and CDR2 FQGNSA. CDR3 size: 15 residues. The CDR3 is CASSPPSLSGITIYF. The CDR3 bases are TGTGCCAGCAGCCCGCCGAGCCTTTCCGGAATCACCATATATTTT.

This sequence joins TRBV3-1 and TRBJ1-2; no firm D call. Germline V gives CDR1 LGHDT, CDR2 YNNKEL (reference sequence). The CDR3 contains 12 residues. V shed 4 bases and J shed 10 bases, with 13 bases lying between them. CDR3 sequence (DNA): TGTGCCAGCAGCCCCGGACGGACCTCCTACACCTTC. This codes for CASSPGRTSYTF.

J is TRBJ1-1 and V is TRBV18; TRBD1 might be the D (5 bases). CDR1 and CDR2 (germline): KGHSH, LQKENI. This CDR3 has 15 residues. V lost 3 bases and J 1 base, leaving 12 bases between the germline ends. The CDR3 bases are TGTGCCAGCTCACCGGCAGGGAGTCGGAACACTGAAGCTTTCTTT. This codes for CASSPAGSRNTEAFF.

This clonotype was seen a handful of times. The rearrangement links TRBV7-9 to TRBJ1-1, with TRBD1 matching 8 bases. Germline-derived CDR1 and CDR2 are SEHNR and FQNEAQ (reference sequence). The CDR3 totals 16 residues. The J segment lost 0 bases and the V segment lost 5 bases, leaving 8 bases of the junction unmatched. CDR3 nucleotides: TGTGCCAGCAGCCAACTCACGACAGGGGTGAACACTGAAGCTTTCTTT. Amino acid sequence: CASSQLTTGVNTEAFF.

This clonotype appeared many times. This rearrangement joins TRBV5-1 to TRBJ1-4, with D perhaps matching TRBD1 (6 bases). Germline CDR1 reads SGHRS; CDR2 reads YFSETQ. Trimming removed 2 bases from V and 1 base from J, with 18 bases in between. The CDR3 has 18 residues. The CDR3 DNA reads TGCGCCAGCAGCTTAGACTATGGGCGGGGGCAAACTAATGAAAAACTGTTTTTT. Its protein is CASSLDYGRGQTNEKLFF.

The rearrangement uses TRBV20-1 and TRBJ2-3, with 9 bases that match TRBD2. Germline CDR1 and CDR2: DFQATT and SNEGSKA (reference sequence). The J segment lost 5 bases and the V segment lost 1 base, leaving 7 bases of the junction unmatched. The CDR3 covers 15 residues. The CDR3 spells CSARVSGGLVDTQYF. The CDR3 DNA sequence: TGCAGTGCTAGAGTTAGCGGGGGATTAGTAGATACGCAGTATTTT.